The source of this TCR beta chain is a study of blood T cell repertoires in COVID-19. Looking at the study overall: Specimens from acute and convalescent COVID-19 originated in the United States, Italy and Spain. PBMCs, B-cell-depleted T cells, or T cells provided the cDNA or gDNA that made up the material.

In the study's own analysis: Estimated nucleated cell counts came from reference gene primer amplification. Profiling relied on immunoSEQ multiplex PCR, and the TCRdb table lists in-frame clones only, not all of them. The DNA gave D and trimming, while V, J and clone size come from that table. The sample has 80,000 to 95,000 clones, around 85% seen once. Of note for this clone: The sample holds other DNA sequences that translate to the same CDR3.

The ends lost 1 base at V and 7 bases at J; junction bases unmatched: 3. The CDR3 spans 14 residues. From germline, CDR1 is LGHNA and CDR2 YNFKEQ. The receptor comes from a human donor in a cohort sampled during active COVID-19. The material sequenced was peripheral blood. The V call is TRBV4-2, the J call TRBJ1-4, with 7 bases identical to TRBD1. CDR3 sequence: CASSQGQGVEKLFF. As DNA, the CDR3 is TGTGCCAGCAGCCAAGGACAGGGAGTTGAAAAACTGTTTTTT.